The 22 T cell receptor beta chains listed next were all sequenced from one sample in a study of T cell clusters in autoimmune cytopenias. TRB was amplified from 250 ng of peripheral blood genomic DNA per sample. Multiplex touch-down PCR amplified TRB using TRB-A and TRB-B pools in one tube. TCRdb re-analyzed the multiplex PCR reads; it lists each CDR3 protein once, without DNA. The sample's table shows around 6,200 distinct CDR3 sequences. These data were likewise used in another study, on T cell repertoires in aging, cancer and after chemotherapy.

Sequenced: peripheral blood. The source is a human donor in good health.

The chain recombines TRBV11-2 with TRBJ2-3; TCRdb calls TRBD2, which cannot be checked without DNA. The CDR3 loop spans 18 amino acids. Germline CDR1 reads SGHAT; CDR2 reads FQNNGV. The CDR3 spells CASSLALPGTRGTDTQYF.

V is TRBV4-3 and J is TRBJ1-2; TCRdb outputs TRBD1, but without DNA this stays unchecked. Germline V gives CDR1 LGHNA, CDR2 YSLEER. This CDR3 comprises 14 residues. The CDR3 is CASSQRQGWDGYTF.

V gene TRBV12-3 or TRBV12-4 combines with J gene TRBJ2-6; the D gene TCRdb calls, TRBD1, cannot be checked with no DNA. This CDR3 has 18 residues. The CDR3 region is CASSLLRHPLSGANVLTF.

This clonotype registers medium-sized by frequency. V gene TRBV6-5 combines with J gene TRBJ2-4; TCRdb reports TRBD1, a call that lacks DNA to check it against. The CDR3 spans 14 residues. CDR1 MNHEY and CDR2 SVGAGI come from the germline V gene. CDR3 loop: CASSTRDRGYIQYF.

V usage is TRBV6-5 and J usage is TRBJ1-3; absent DNA, TCRdb's TRBD1 call cannot be checked. This CDR3 has 16 amino acids. Germline CDR1 and CDR2: MNHEY and SVGAGI. CDR3 in amino acids: CASSDGRTRPGNTIYF.

The chain couples TRBV7-6 to TRBJ2-1; TCRdb proposes TRBD1, but this gene call is untestable without DNA. CDR3 length equals 12 residues. Germline V gives CDR1 SGHVS, CDR2 FNYEAQ. The CDR3 reads CASSLMGDREFF.

The chain uses TRBV7-2 and TRBJ1-5. The CDR3 covers 15 residues. Per germline, CDR1 SGHTA and CDR2 FQGNSA. CDR3 amino acids: CASRDRNGGNQPQHF. Combining the CDR3 with reference TRBV7-2 and TRBJ1-5 gives the whole variable domain GAGVSQSPSNKVTEKGKDVELRCDPISGHTALYWYRQSLGQGLEFLIYFQGNSAPDKSGLPSDRFSAERTGGSVSTLTIQRTQQEDSAVYLCASRDRNGGNQPQHFGDGTRLSIL.

This clonotype counts as medium-sized by frequency. The chain couples TRBV6-5 to TRBJ2-2. Per germline, CDR1 MNHEY and CDR2 SVGAGI. This CDR3 is 13 amino acids long. CDR3 sequence reads: CASSYSGTGELFF.

V usage is TRBV6-1 and J usage is TRBJ2-5; TCRdb reports TRBD1, a call that lacks DNA to check it against. This CDR3 has 14 amino acids. Germline V gene lookup returns CDR1 MNHNS and CDR2 SASEGT. The CDR3 protein is CASRIDREWETQYF.

The J gene is TRBJ2-5, the V gene TRBV5-4; the TCRdb call, TRBD1, lacks DNA for checking. CDR3 size: 15 residues. Looked up from germline, CDR1 is SGHNT and CDR2 is YYREEE (reference sequence). The CDR3: CASSSGLAGGETQYF.

This chain uses TRBV20-1 with TRBJ2-4; checking the TCRdb D call of TRBD1 is not possible without DNA. Germline V gene lookup returns CDR1 DFQATT and CDR2 SNEGSKA (reference sequence). This CDR3 comprises 15 residues. CDR3 loop: CSARGGTQVAGRQYF.

The chain links TRBV7-2 to TRBJ2-6; absent DNA, TCRdb's TRBD1 call cannot be checked. CDR1 SGHTA and CDR2 FQGNSA come from the germline V gene. CDR3 length: 18 residues. CDR3: CASSLVWGAGSGANVLTF.

The V gene is TRBV5-6, the J gene TRBJ1-2; the D gene TCRdb calls, TRBD1, cannot be checked with no DNA. Germline lookup yields CDR1 SGHDT and CDR2 YYEEEE. The CDR3 runs to 12 residues. CDR3 amino acids: CASGRGLGGYTF.

This chain links TRBV5-8 with TRBJ2-2; TCRdb reports TRBD1, a call that lacks DNA to check it against. The CDR3 extends over 16 amino acids. CDR1 is SGHTS, CDR2 YDEGEE, per germline. This CDR3 reads CASSWVGTGNTGELFF.

The rearrangement joins TRBV5-1 to TRBJ2-7; TCRdb returns TRBD1, unconfirmable since there is no DNA. Germline CDR1 is SGHRS and CDR2 is YFSETQ. The CDR3 loop spans 14 amino acids. CDR3 sequence: CASSFRDGSYEQYF.

This clonotype is classed as medium-sized by frequency. This chain connects TRBV29-1 to TRBJ1-1. The germline V gene has CDR1 SQVTM and CDR2 ANQGSEA. The CDR3 contains 11 residues. CDR3 loop: CSVGNRAEAFF.

This sequence joins TRBV7-9 and TRBJ2-2. Germline V gene data show CDR1 as SEHNR and CDR2 as FQNEAQ (reference sequence). This CDR3 is built from 14 residues. The CDR3 sequence: CASSLPIGSGELFF.

In terms of frequency, this clonotype is medium-sized. The chain couples TRBV19 to TRBJ2-7. The CDR3 spans 13 residues. CDR1 and CDR2 from the germline V gene are LNHDA and SQIVND (reference sequence). CDR3 protein: CASSVTGAYEQYF.

The chain links TRBV6-1 to TRBJ1-6; the TCRdb D gene call, TRBD1, has no DNA to confirm it. This CDR3 has 15 residues. Germline CDR1 reads MNHNS; CDR2 reads SASEGT. This CDR3 reads CASSAGTGNNSPLHF.

The chain joins TRBV29-1 to TRBJ2-7; the D call of TRBD1 rests on TCRdb alone, since no DNA is present to check it. Germline V gene data show CDR1 as SQVTM and CDR2 as ANQGSEA. CDR3 length: 15 residues. The CDR3 is CSVEGTGQGTYEQYF.

This sequence joins TRBV19 and TRBJ1-2; the TRBD1 assignment by TCRdb is unverifiable without DNA. The length of the CDR3 is 15 residues. Germline loops: CDR1 LNHDA, CDR2 SQIVND (reference sequence). CDR3 in amino acids: CASRSGTGSDYGYTF.

CDR3 sequence: CASSWDRIAEVFF. The chain employs TRBV12-3 or TRBV12-4 and TRBJ1-1; the TRBD1 assignment by TCRdb is unverifiable without DNA. The CDR3 has 13 amino acids.